The sequence of this TCR beta chain was determined in a study of beta chain features in type 1 diabetes. Regarding the study as a whole: Within the patient group, naive, central memory and Treg TCRB repertoires appeared more similar to each other than within healthy donors. Shorter TCRB CDR3s, moderately but significantly so, marked every one of the four CD4+ subsets in Type 1 diabetes patients.

Details on this clone: Its antigen is still unknown.

Expressed TCRB transcripts were sequenced after all isolated RNA was converted to cDNA. Only in-frame clones appear in the TCRdb table, and some are missing; sequencing was by immunoSEQ multiplex PCR. The sample carries about 710,000 clones, about 14% recorded once. This CDR3 spans 15 amino acids. Trimming cost V 5 bases and J 4 bases, with 17 bases left between them. Germline CDR1 reads SGHTA; CDR2 reads FQGNSA. Staining for CD45RO/CCR7/CD25/CD127/CD95/CD27 allowed sorting of CD4+ naive, central memory, regulatory and stem cell-like memory cells. The V gene is TRBV7-2, the J gene TRBJ1-2; no definite D call. What was sequenced was naive CD4+ T cells from blood. The TCR sequence derives from a man younger than 30 with type 1 diabetes. The CDR3 DNA sequence: TGTGCCAGCAGCCCTCAGGTGCAGGCAATCTATGGCTACACCTTC. This gives the protein CASSPQVQAIYGYTF.